This entry lists 2 T cell receptor beta chains sequenced from one sample in a study of T cells in Graves' hyperthyroidism and ophthalmopathy. Amplification of TCR beta CDR3 regions used RNA as the template. TCR CDR3 underwent first-round RT-PCR with the HTBI primer set. One entry per CDR3 protein results from TCRdb running MiXCR on the multiplex PCR reads. Counted here are hundreds of thousands of distinct CDR3 sequences, roughly 40% occurring once; the ten biggest clones make up 8% to 9%. Sequencing input: blood. The receptors originated from a man aged 18 to 29 with Graves' hyperthyroidism.

This clonotype was counted a few times. This rearrangement joins TRBV5-1 to TRBJ1-6, with TRBD1 matching 9 bases. From germline, CDR1 is SGHRS and CDR2 YFSETQ. V lost 5 bases and J lost 9; bases outside the gene matches: 9. The CDR3 sequence is 15 residues long. This CDR3 reads CASRKTGTGFSPLHF. In DNA form, the CDR3 reads TGCGCCAGCAGAAAAACCGGGACAGGGTTTTCACCCCTCCACTTT.

This chain uses TRBV15 with TRBJ2-7; unclear D gene. CDR1 is LNHNV, CDR2 YYDKDF, per germline (reference sequence). V lost 3 bases, J lost 0 bases, and 12 bases lay in between. CDR3 length: 15 amino acids. The CDR3 coding sequence is TGTGCCACCAGCAGGCGAGGTCCCAACTCCTACGAGCAGTACTTC. It encodes CATSRRGPNSYEQYF.